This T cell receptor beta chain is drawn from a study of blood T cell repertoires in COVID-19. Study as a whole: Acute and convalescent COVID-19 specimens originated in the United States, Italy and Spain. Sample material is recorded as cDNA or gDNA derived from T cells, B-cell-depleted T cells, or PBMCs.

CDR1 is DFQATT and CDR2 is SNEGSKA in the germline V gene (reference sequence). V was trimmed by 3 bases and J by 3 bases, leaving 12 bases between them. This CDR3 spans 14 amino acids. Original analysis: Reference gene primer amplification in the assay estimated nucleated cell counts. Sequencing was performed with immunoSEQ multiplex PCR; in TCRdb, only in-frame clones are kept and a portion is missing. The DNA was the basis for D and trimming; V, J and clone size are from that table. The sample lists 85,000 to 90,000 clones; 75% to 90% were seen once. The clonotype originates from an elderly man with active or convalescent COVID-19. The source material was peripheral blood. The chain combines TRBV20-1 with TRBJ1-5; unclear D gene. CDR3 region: CSASTPIHNQPQHF. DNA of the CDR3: TGCAGTGCTAGTACCCCGATACACAATCAGCCCCAGCATTTT.